A selection of T cell receptor beta chains follows, all from one sample in a study of beta chain features in type 1 diabetes. Sequencing was performed with immunoSEQ multiplex PCR; in TCRdb, only in-frame clones are kept and a portion is missing. In the table there are about 160,000 clones, 10% of which are singletons. The sample comprised central memory CD4+ T cells from blood. All receptors come from a man aged 25 to 45 with type 1 diabetes. The CDR3 runs from the conserved cysteine through the conserved F or W. A D gene is named only where the DNA matches it firmly. Expanded clones get a size class; other rows say once, few or many, or leave the size out.

clone_size j_call v_call d_call cdr3_aa cdr3_nt
few TRBJ2-7 TRBV7-9 TRBD2 CASSGTSGSSYEQYF TGTGCCAGCAGCGGGACTAGCGGGAGCTCCTACGAGCAGTACTTC
- TRBJ2-7 TRBV7-2 TRBD1 CASSSHRGQGYEQYF TGTGCCAGCAGCTCCCACAGGGGGCAAGGCTACGAGCAGTACTTC
few TRBJ1-5 TRBV5-6 TRBD1 CASSLTGGGTAQHF TGTGCCAGCAGCCTAACAGGGGGCGGAACAGCCCAGCATTTT
few TRBJ2-7 TRBV28 - CASSFPGGEEQYF TGTGCCAGCAGTTTTCCGGGGGGCGAGGAGCAGTACTTC
few TRBJ2-1 TRBV2 TRBD2 CASRMDAGGEQFF TGTGCCAGCAGGATGGACGCGGGGGGTGAGCAGTTCTTC
few TRBJ2-2 TRBV5-4 TRBD1 CATNAGTGVNTGELFF TGTGCCACCAACGCCGGGACAGGGGTTAACACCGGGGAGCTGTTTTTT
few TRBJ1-5 TRBV5-6 - CASSAVRQGGQPQHF TGTGCCAGCAGCGCGGTTCGCCAGGGTGGGCAGCCCCAGCATTTT
few TRBJ2-2 TRBV7-9 TRBD2 CAGGTRLAGDTGELFF TGTGCCGGAGGAACTCGTCTAGCGGGAGACACCGGGGAGCTGTTTTTT
- TRBJ1-2 TRBV10-3 - CAIKFTGQDYGYTF TGTGCCATCAAGTTCACGGGACAAGACTATGGCTACACCTTC
- TRBJ2-7 TRBV30 - CACRLRERGYEQYF TGTGCCTGTCGCCTCCGGGAAAGAGGCTACGAGCAGTACTTC
few TRBJ2-1 TRBV25-1 TRBD1 CASSERQGIQFF TGTGCCAGCAGTGAACGACAGGGAATTCAGTTCTTC
- TRBJ2-5 TRBV7-8 TRBD1 CASSFQRTGTKETQYF TGTGCCAGCAGCTTCCAGAGGACAGGAACGAAGGAGACCCAGTACTTC
few TRBJ2-7 TRBV6-1 TRBD1 CASSEYWTGSYEQYF TGTGCCAGCAGTGAATACTGGACAGGCTCCTACGAGCAGTACTTC
few TRBJ1-1 TRBV25-1 - CASSEYSTEAFF TGTGCCAGCAGTGAATATAGCACTGAAGCTTTCTTT
- TRBJ2-3 TRBV28 - CASSSSGPRPYF TGTGCCAGCAGTTCAAGCGGGCCCCGTCCGTATTTT
few TRBJ1-2 TRBV10-3 - CAISEEGKYGYTF TGTGCCATCAGTGAAGAGGGAAAATATGGCTACACCTTC
- TRBJ2-7 TRBV16 TRBD1 CASSQWGTVYEQYF TGTGCCAGCAGCCAATGGGGGACAGTCTACGAGCAGTACTTC
- TRBJ2-3 TRBV2 TRBD2 CASSTAGGRTDTQYF TGTGCCAGCAGTACAGCGGGAGGTCGCACAGATACGCAGTATTTT
- TRBJ2-5 TRBV20-1 - CSAIRGETQYF TGCAGTGCTATTAGAGGAGAGACCCAGTACTTC
- TRBJ1-2 TRBV6-5 - CASSLAGAGYGYTF TGTGCCAGCAGTTTAGCAGGGGCGGGCTATGGCTACACCTTC
few TRBJ1-1 TRBV9 - CASSPLRETEAFF TGTGCCAGCAGCCCTCTCCGAGAGACTGAAGCTTTCTTT
- TRBJ2-7 TRBV30 - CAWSLTEIYEQYF TGTGCCTGGAGTTTGACAGAGATCTACGAGCAGTACTTC
- TRBJ1-2 TRBV28 - CASTSQTANYGYTF TGTGCCAGCACCTCCCAGACAGCTAACTATGGCTACACCTTC
- TRBJ2-6 TRBV7-2 - CASSLFRVAASSGANVLTF TGTGCCAGCAGCTTATTCCGGGTAGCGGCAAGCTCTGGGGCCAACGTCCTGACTTTC
- TRBJ1-4 TRBV7-9 TRBD1 CASSFIQGVEKLFF TGTGCCAGCAGCTTCATCCAGGGGGTGGAAAAACTGTTTTTT
few TRBJ2-4 TRBV18 - CASSPPSVLINIQYF TGTGCCAGCTCACCTCCGTCGGTCCTTATAAACATTCAGTACTTC
few TRBJ2-7 TRBV29-1 - CRTDERQTDTYEQYF TGCAGGACAGACGAACGCCAAACCGATACCTACGAGCAGTACTTC
- TRBJ2-1 TRBV6-5 TRBD2 CASRPASGMGNEQFF TGTGCCAGCAGGCCAGCCAGCGGGATGGGCAATGAGCAGTTCTTC
few TRBJ2-3 TRBV7-9 TRBD2 CASSFEAGASTQYF TGTGCCAGCAGCTTTGAAGCGGGAGCCTCTACGCAGTATTTT
- TRBJ2-3 TRBV7-2 - CASMKGGAGTQYF TGTGCCAGCATGAAAGGGGGGGCGGGTACGCAGTATTTT
- TRBJ2-7 TRBV4-3 TRBD2 CASSRAGENEQYF TGCGCCAGCAGCCGGGCGGGAGAAAACGAGCAGTACTTC
- TRBJ2-3 TRBV14 - CASSLRLVSTDTQYF TGTGCCAGCAGCCTTCGGTTAGTAAGCACAGATACGCAGTATTTT
few TRBJ2-1 TRBV19 TRBD2 CASSIVGGRDGNEQFF TGTGCCAGTAGTATAGTGGGCGGGAGGGACGGCAATGAGCAGTTCTTC
few TRBJ1-1 TRBV7-9 TRBD1 CASSYPRQGSNTEAFF TGTGCCAGCAGCTACCCCAGACAGGGGTCGAACACTGAAGCTTTCTTT
- TRBJ1-3 TRBV28 - CASITARVNTIYF TGTGCCAGCATAACGGCCAGGGTAAACACCATATATTTT
few TRBJ1-4 TRBV30 - CAWSVGAMELFF TGTGCCTGGAGTGTAGGGGCTATGGAACTGTTTTTT
- TRBJ2-3 TRBV11-2 - CASSPGQPDTQYF TGTGCCAGCAGTCCCGGACAGCCAGATACGCAGTATTTT
- TRBJ2-3 TRBV7-2 - CASSSQFYTQYF TGTGCCAGCAGCTCACAATTTTATACGCAGTATTTT
- TRBJ1-1 TRBV4-3 - CASSQVVRDTEAFF TGCGCCAGCAGCCAAGTAGTCAGGGACACTGAAGCTTTCTTT
few TRBJ2-7 TRBV5-1 TRBD2 CASSFWTSGIYEQYF TGCGCCAGCAGCTTTTGGACTAGCGGCATCTACGAGCAGTACTTC
few TRBJ1-4 TRBV27 - CASGASGRVPEKLFF TGTGCCAGCGGCGCATCGGGCAGGGTACCCGAAAAACTGTTTTTT
- TRBJ2-5 TRBV5-1 TRBD2 CASSLGVSGSQETQYF TGCGCCAGCAGCTTGGGTGTTAGCGGGTCCCAAGAGACCCAGTACTTC
few TRBJ2-3 TRBV5-1 - CASSLSSEQRDTQYF TGCGCCAGCAGCTTGTCCAGCGAGCAGAGAGATACGCAGTATTTT
- TRBJ2-5 TRBV7-2 - CASSLGTGETQYF TGTGCCAGCAGCTTGGGGACTGGAGAGACCCAGTACTTC
- TRBJ2-7 TRBV9 TRBD1 CASSSGQEKQYF TGTGCCAGCAGCTCGGGACAGGAGAAGCAGTACTTC
few TRBJ2-5 TRBV7-3 TRBD2 CASSSGTSGRGETQYF TGTGCCAGCAGCTCCGGGACTAGCGGGAGGGGAGAGACCCAGTACTTC
few TRBJ2-1 TRBV5-4 - CASSVSHEQFF TGTGCCAGCAGCGTTAGCCATGAGCAGTTCTTC
- TRBJ2-5 TRBV5-1 - CASSRGGDQETQYF TGCGCCAGCAGTAGGGGTGGGGACCAAGAGACCCAGTACTTC
few TRBJ2-4 TRBV28 - CASTPNNRDQYF TGTGCCAGCACTCCCAACAATCGTGATCAGTACTTC
few TRBJ2-6 TRBV4-3 TRBD1 CASSPHSWTGDLSGANVLTF TGCGCCAGCAGCCCACACTCCTGGACAGGGGACCTCTCTGGGGCCAACGTCCTGACTTTC
- TRBJ2-4 TRBV11-2 - CASSLEHVIQYF TGTGCCAGCAGCTTAGAACACGTAATTCAGTACTTC
few TRBJ2-7 TRBV2 TRBD2 CASSESTGGPGEQYF TGTGCCAGCAGTGAAAGTACGGGAGGGCCCGGCGAGCAGTACTTC
few TRBJ2-1 TRBV7-2 TRBD1 CASSRMTGNNEQFF TGTGCCAGCAGCCGCATGACAGGGAACAATGAGCAGTTCTTC
- TRBJ1-4 TRBV5-1 - CASSFGTLATNEKLFF TGCGCCAGCAGCTTCGGAACTCTAGCAACTAATGAAAAACTGTTTTTT
few TRBJ1-5 TRBV7-2 TRBD1 CASSLAGQGGQPQHF TGTGCCAGCAGCTTAGCGGGACAGGGGGGTCAGCCCCAGCATTTT
- TRBJ2-3 TRBV4-3 - CASSKRSGAAATDTQYF TGCGCCAGCAGCAAGCGGTCGGGAGCAGCGGCCACAGATACGCAGTATTTT
few TRBJ1-1 TRBV28 - CASRGVMNTEAFF TGTGCCAGCCGGGGGGTCATGAACACTGAAGCTTTCTTT
few TRBJ1-2 TRBV6-5 - CASSSVARGARGYTF TGTGCCAGCAGTTCGGTAGCACGGGGGGCGCGTGGCTACACCTTC
few TRBJ1-1 TRBV28 - CASSFGGDLTEAFF TGTGCCAGCAGTTTCGGGGGGGACCTCACTGAAGCTTTCTTT
- TRBJ2-5 TRBV11-1 - CASSLQAQGETQYF TGTGCCAGCAGCTTACAGGCTCAGGGGGAGACCCAGTACTTC